A selection of T cell receptor beta chains follows, all from one sample in a study of cytomegalovirus exposure and HLA in healthy donors. Sequenced by immunoSEQ multiplex PCR; TCRdb stores in-frame clones only, minus some. The table records about 150,000 clones, around 84% of them present only once. Sample: PBMCs. The receptors come from a boy between 2 and 10 years old in good health and CMV-seronegative. CDR3s include the opening cysteine and the closing phenylalanine or tryptophan. Fields, in order: J gene, clone size, D gene, V gene, CDR3 protein, CDR3 DNA. The D gene is left open where the match is weak. Clone size, where shown, is once, few, many, or a class for clones that have expanded.

>TRBJ2-7|.|.|TRBV27
CASSPAAREQYF
TGTGCCAGCAGTCCCGCCGCGCGAGAGCAGTACTTC
>TRBJ1-5|.|.|TRBV29-1
CSVGTYNSNQPQHF
TGCAGCGTTGGGACATACAATAGCAATCAGCCCCAGCATTTT
>TRBJ1-5|.|.|TRBV7-8
CASSLVGQPQHF
TGTGCCAGCAGCTTAGTCGGTCAGCCCCAGCATTTT
>TRBJ1-1|.|.|TRBV7-9
CASSPRRTVGKAFF
TGTGCCAGCAGCCCCCGTAGGACAGTTGGTAAAGCTTTCTTT
>TRBJ2-4|.|TRBD2|TRBV6-1
CASSVSGRVDIQYF
TGTGCCAGCAGTGTCAGCGGGAGGGTTGACATTCAGTACTTC
>TRBJ2-1|.|TRBD1|TRBV6-6
CASSGTGWDNEQFF
TGTGCCAGCAGCGGGACAGGTTGGGACAATGAGCAGTTCTTC
>TRBJ2-5|once|TRBD2|TRBV4-2
CASSQGTSGRGGETQYF
TGTGCCAGCAGCCAAGGGACTAGCGGGAGAGGAGGGGAGACCCAGTACTTC
>TRBJ2-2|.|.|TRBV7-9
CASSFSEMNTGELFF
TGTGCCAGCAGCTTCTCTGAGATGAACACCGGGGAGCTGTTTTTT
>TRBJ1-1|few|.|TRBV28
CASSFQGMGTEAFF
TGTGCCAGCAGTTTCCAGGGTATGGGCACTGAAGCTTTCTTT
>TRBJ1-2|.|.|TRBV2
CANTGSEGYTF
TGTGCCAACACAGGGTCGGAAGGCTACACCTTC
>TRBJ1-5|few|.|TRBV6-1
CASSGESPQPQHF
TGTGCCAGCAGTGGTGAGTCCCCACAGCCCCAGCATTTT
>TRBJ2-7|.|TRBD1|TRBV11-3
CASSARGPGGHEQYF
TGTGCCAGCAGCGCTAGGGGTCCAGGGGGCCACGAGCAGTACTTC
>TRBJ2-3|.|TRBD2|TRBV9
CASSGGERSGGYPDTQYF
TGTGCCAGCAGCGGAGGGGAACGTAGCGGGGGGTACCCAGATACGCAGTATTTT
>TRBJ2-1|.|.|TRBV15
CATSREGQYYNEQFF
TGTGCCACCAGCAGAGAAGGACAGTACTACAATGAGCAGTTCTTC
>TRBJ2-7|.|TRBD1|TRBV7-3
CASSLIFAVGGQGARGYEQYF
TGTGCCAGCAGCTTAATCTTCGCGGTCGGTGGACAGGGTGCGCGCGGGTACGAGCAGTACTTC
>TRBJ2-7|few|TRBD2|TRBV4-1
CASSQDPRGGGVQQYF
TGCGCCAGCAGCCAAGATCCGCGCGGTGGGGGGGTCCAGCAGTACTTC
>TRBJ2-5|.|.|TRBV7-9
CASSTWGREGRQETQYF
TGTGCCAGCAGCACCTGGGGTCGGGAAGGTCGTCAAGAGACCCAGTACTTC
>TRBJ2-2|.|TRBD1|TRBV7-3
CASSSVRGRTGELFF
TGTGCCAGCAGCTCAGTCAGGGGGCGCACCGGGGAGCTGTTTTTT
>TRBJ1-5|once|.|TRBV5-6
CASSLLSQPQHF
TGTGCCAGCAGCTTGCTTAGTCAGCCCCAGCATTTT
>TRBJ1-6|.|.|TRBV5-6
CASSLAGDNSPLHF
TGTGCCAGCAGCTTGGCAGGGGATAATTCACCCCTCCACTTT
>TRBJ2-3|.|.|TRBV6-5
CASSYGARADTQYF
TGTGCCAGCAGTTATGGGGCTAGGGCGGATACGCAGTATTTT
>TRBJ1-2|.|.|TRBV10-3
CAVSGIYGYTF
TGTGCCGTGTCGGGGATCTATGGCTACACCTTC
>TRBJ2-1|few|TRBD1|TRBV6-6
CASSRDRSYNEQFF
TGTGCCAGCAGTAGGGACAGGTCCTACAATGAGCAGTTCTTC
>TRBJ2-7|.|.|TRBV20-1
CSAKGGYEQYF
TGCAGTGCTAAAGGCGGCTACGAGCAGTACTTC
>TRBJ1-5|.|.|TRBV4-1
CASSHSRARGNQPQHF
TGCGCCAGCAGCCATAGTCGCGCTCGAGGCAATCAGCCCCAGCATTTT
>TRBJ2-5|.|.|TRBV4-1
CASSRVTGSTGETQYF
TGCGCCAGCAGCCGAGTCACGGGGTCCACAGGGGAGACCCAGTACTTC
>TRBJ2-5|.|.|TRBV5-1
CASSLMSRGKETQYF
TGCGCCAGCAGCCTTATGAGTAGGGGAAAAGAGACCCAGTACTTC
>TRBJ2-1|few|TRBD2|TRBV7-9
CSSNLGLGGRGNEQFF
TGTTCCAGCAACCTGGGGCTGGGCGGGAGGGGAAATGAGCAGTTCTTC
>TRBJ1-1|few|TRBD1|TRBV5-6
CASSHPTGVNTEAFF
TGTGCCAGCAGCCACCCGACAGGGGTGAACACTGAAGCTTTCTTT
>TRBJ2-7|.|TRBD2|TRBV4-2
CASSQGGTSGSISYEQYF
TGTGCCAGCAGCCAAGGGGGGACTAGCGGGAGTATCTCCTACGAGCAGTACTTC
>TRBJ2-2|.|.|TRBV9
CASSVLSGNTGELFF
TGTGCCAGCAGCGTACTTAGCGGGAACACCGGGGAGCTGTTTTTT
>TRBJ2-1|.|.|TRBV7-3
CASSLDYLNEQFF
TGTGCCAGCAGCTTAGACTACCTCAATGAGCAGTTCTTC
>TRBJ1-2|.|.|TRBV6-1
CASLTRPGAQYGYTF
TGTGCCAGCCTGACTCGTCCAGGGGCCCAATATGGCTACACCTTC
>TRBJ2-7|.|.|TRBV29-1
CSVDPPIPTPEQYF
TGCAGCGTTGATCCCCCCATCCCTACGCCCGAGCAGTACTTC
>TRBJ2-4|.|TRBD2|TRBV27
CASSLGGGSWGAQYF
TGTGCCAGCAGTTTAGGCGGGGGGAGCTGGGGTGCTCAGTACTTC
>TRBJ1-6|.|.|TRBV4-2
CASSQETAVSSYNSPLHF
TGTGCCAGCAGCCAGGAGACCGCCGTGAGCTCCTATAATTCACCCCTCCACTTT
>TRBJ2-3|.|.|TRBV6-1
CASITGGHTDTQYF
TGTGCCAGCATTACAGGTGGCCACACAGATACGCAGTATTTT